This TCR beta chain emerged from a study of blood T cell repertoires in COVID-19 (dated by TCRdb to 2020 to 2022). Context from the whole study: The collaborator samples originated in the United States, Italy and Spain and spanned the acute and convalescent phases of COVID-19. The repertoires were released in a freely available public database intended as a resource for research on the immune response to SARS-CoV-2. A de-identified subject ID, COVID-19 status, age in years and sex were almost always included in the sample metadata. The dataset comprised deeply sampled blood TCRbeta repertoires from subjects exposed to, actively infected with, or recovered from COVID-19. HLA class I and class II types, where available, came from metadata supplied by the sample provider rather than from assay-based typing. The prospective study material was composed of cDNA or gDNA derived from T cells, B-cell-depleted T cells, or PBMCs. Samples were obtained from the ongoing ImmuneRACE study (first 160 participants) and from 950 to 1,500 subjects provided by 6 global collaborators.

The CDR3 sequence holds 16 residues, the cysteine and phenylalanine included. Only the CDR3 portion is preserved as DNA: 48 bases, with reading frame beginning at the first base. In the germline V gene (reference sequence), CDR1 corresponds to PRHDT and CDR2 to FYEKMQ. At the junction V is shortened by 0 bases and J by 1 base; bases outside the gene matches: 3. A remark on this clone: The target of this receptor is not known. No base quality values were provided; no much bigger clone lies one nucleotide off.

The study at large found these results: Clinical and demographic metadata were provided uncurated, with the amount varying by source and participant.

TCRbeta CDR3 regions were amplified from genomic DNA by means of the immunoSEQ Assay, a bias-controlled multiplex PCR. In the paper's pipeline: The number of nucleated cells in each sample was estimated from the amplification of reference gene primers within the assay. To quantify the absolute abundance of each unique TCRbeta CDR3 rearrangement, sequence reads were collapsed and filtered. For each sample, productive Simpson clonality was calculated as the square root of Simpson's diversity index over productive rearrangements. TCRdb re-hosts the immuneACCESS table, in-frame sequences only. Its copies lack some clones; in the studies checked, an unresolved V gene accounts for under half of them, and the cause for the rest is not known. V, J and clone size were drawn from that table, and D and trimming were deduced from the DNA. Within this sample are 250,000 to 350,000 clones, with roughly 89% of them counted one time only. The ten most abundant clones make up less than 1% of the sample.

Samples from volunteer blood donors who had recovered from COVID-19 were contributed by a second Seattle source. Each collaborating institution followed its own protocols to collect whole blood in K2EDTA tubes. For TCRbeta analysis, collaborator samples were shipped as frozen whole blood, as isolated PBMCs, or as DNA extracted from either sample type. The rearrangement joined TRBV13 to TRBJ2-1, with 7 bases matching TRBD2. This TCR was recovered from a woman between 35 and 50 years old who had recovered from COVID-19. The specimen was peripheral blood. The CDR3 reads as follows: CASSLGGRVSYNEQFF. Read as DNA, the sequence is TGTGCCAGCAGCTTAGGAGGGAGGGTGTCCTACAATGAGCAGTTCTTC.